This T cell receptor (beta chain) was captured by sequencing in a study of Graves' ophthalmopathy and Graves' hyperthyroidism. Study-wide context: Prior to any treatment, peripheral blood was collected at the time of initial diagnosis.

Concerning this clonotype: The antigen remains undetermined.

Deletions cut 10 bases from V and 3 bases from J, with 15 bases between. CDR3 length: 13 amino acids. Germline V gene lookup returns CDR1 ENHRY and CDR2 SYGVKD. RNA transcripts yielded amplified TCR beta CDR3 regions. Following a first-round RT-PCR that used HTBI primers, a second-round multiplex PCR was carried out. TCRdb reprocessed the multiplex PCR reads via MiXCR and lists one record per CDR3 protein. The sample gives about 700,000 distinct CDR3 sequences, about two fifths of which show up once; under 3.5% is in the top ten. Study observations and caveats: Blood shared most expanded thyroid clonotypes above 0.001 frequency. The model's ophthalmopathy progression predictions had about 71% sensitivity and over 72% specificity.

The chain uses TRBV10-3 and TRBJ2-5; D not certain. Sequencing was performed on peripheral blood. This sequence originates from an adult man with Graves' ophthalmopathy. The CDR3 DNA is TGTGCCAGCTCACCGCCCGAGAAAGAGACCCAGTACTTC. Amino acids: CASSPPEKETQYF.